Listed below are T cell receptor beta chains from one sample, sequenced in a study of long-term antiretroviral therapy in people with HIV. Profiling relied on immunoSEQ multiplex PCR, and the TCRdb table lists in-frame clones only, not all of them. The sample gives around 37,000 clones, 85% of which show up once; around 4.4% is in the top ten. Sequencing was performed on unsorted PBMCs, taken roughly 3.3 years after starting antiretroviral therapy. These receptors were obtained from a man aged 18 to 29 with HIV. The CDR3 runs from the conserved cysteine through the conserved F or W. D genes are given only for firm matches. Clone size, where shown, is once, few, many, or a class for clones that have expanded.

j_gene: TRBJ1-2
len: 16
d_gene: -
v_gene: TRBV7-9
abundance: few
CDR3nt: TGTGCCAGCAGCTCAATGAGAGGTCAGGGCCACTATGGCTACACCTTC
CDR3aa: CASSSMRGQGHYGYTF

j_gene: TRBJ2-7
len: 14
d_gene: -
v_gene: TRBV28
abundance: -
CDR3nt: TGTGCCAGCAGTCGCCGGGACTTCGGCTACGAGCAGTACTTC
CDR3aa: CASSRRDFGYEQYF

j_gene: TRBJ2-7
len: 13
d_gene: -
v_gene: TRBV18
abundance: -
CDR3nt: TGTGCCAGCTCACCACCAGGCAGTTACGAGCAGTACTTC
CDR3aa: CASSPPGSYEQYF

j_gene: TRBJ2-7
len: 12
d_gene: -
v_gene: TRBV4-2
abundance: -
CDR3nt: TGTGCCAGCAGCCAAAGAACCGGGGAGCAGTACTTC
CDR3aa: CASSQRTGEQYF

j_gene: TRBJ1-1
len: 14
d_gene: TRBD1
v_gene: TRBV11-1
abundance: -
CDR3nt: TGTGCCAGCAGCTTTAGGGGGCAGGACACTGAAGCTTTCTTT
CDR3aa: CASSFRGQDTEAFF

j_gene: TRBJ2-7
len: 13
d_gene: -
v_gene: TRBV5-6
abundance: -
CDR3nt: TGTGCCAGCAGCCTTTGGGTCGGGGCCGAGCAGTACTTC
CDR3aa: CASSLWVGAEQYF

j_gene: TRBJ1-1
len: 15
d_gene: -
v_gene: TRBV5-1
abundance: -
CDR3nt: TGCGCCAGCAGCGTGTATACAGCTTTGAACACTGAAGCTTTCTTT
CDR3aa: CASSVYTALNTEAFF

j_gene: TRBJ2-5
len: 14
d_gene: -
v_gene: TRBV11-2
abundance: -
CDR3nt: TGTGCCAGCAGCTTCCGGGCCCAGCAAGAGACCCAGTACTTC
CDR3aa: CASSFRAQQETQYF

j_gene: TRBJ1-5
len: 15
d_gene: TRBD1
v_gene: TRBV7-8
abundance: -
CDR3nt: TGTGCCAGCAGCAAGACAGGGAATGATAATCAGCCCCAGCATTTT
CDR3aa: CASSKTGNDNQPQHF

j_gene: TRBJ1-1
len: 13
d_gene: TRBD1
v_gene: TRBV10-3
abundance: -
CDR3nt: TGTGCCATCAGTGACCTCGGGACAGTTGAAGCTTTCTTT
CDR3aa: CAISDLGTVEAFF

j_gene: TRBJ2-7
len: 12
d_gene: -
v_gene: TRBV27
abundance: -
CDR3nt: TGTGCCAGCAGGACCTTACTGGGGGAGCAGTACTTC
CDR3aa: CASRTLLGEQYF

j_gene: TRBJ1-1
len: 14
d_gene: TRBD1
v_gene: TRBV5-1
abundance: few
CDR3nt: TGCGCCAGCACCCAAGGACAGGCCGACACTGAAGCTTTCTTT
CDR3aa: CASTQGQADTEAFF

j_gene: TRBJ2-5
len: 15
d_gene: -
v_gene: TRBV15
abundance: -
CDR3nt: TGTGCCACCAGCAGAGATCTACAGGGTCAAGAGACCCAGTACTTC
CDR3aa: CATSRDLQGQETQYF

j_gene: TRBJ1-1
len: 18
d_gene: -
v_gene: TRBV4-3
abundance: once
CDR3nt: TGCGCCAGCAGCCAAGATCTGGGGGCAGGTGGACCGGGGACTGAAGCTTTCTTT
CDR3aa: CASSQDLGAGGPGTEAFF

j_gene: TRBJ1-2
len: 14
d_gene: -
v_gene: TRBV18
abundance: -
CDR3nt: TGTGCCAGCTCACCAACGGACGGAATATATGGCTACACCTTC
CDR3aa: CASSPTDGIYGYTF

j_gene: TRBJ1-2
len: 13
d_gene: -
v_gene: TRBV13
abundance: -
CDR3nt: TGTGCCAGCAGCGACCGGGCCTACTATGGCTACACCTTC
CDR3aa: CASSDRAYYGYTF

j_gene: TRBJ2-7
len: 15
d_gene: -
v_gene: TRBV5-8
abundance: -
CDR3nt: TGTGCCAGCAGCTCCGCTTCAAATCGGGGTTACGAGCAGTACTTC
CDR3aa: CASSSASNRGYEQYF

j_gene: TRBJ2-7
len: 15
d_gene: -
v_gene: TRBV19
abundance: -
CDR3nt: TGTGCCAGTAGTATAGATGGTGCCGGGATATACGAGCAGTACTTC
CDR3aa: CASSIDGAGIYEQYF

j_gene: TRBJ1-4
len: 16
d_gene: -
v_gene: TRBV6-5
abundance: -
CDR3nt: TGTGCCAGCAGTTACAGCGTAAGGGAAAGAAATGAAAAACTGTTTTTT
CDR3aa: CASSYSVRERNEKLFF

j_gene: TRBJ2-1
len: 17
d_gene: TRBD2
v_gene: TRBV19
abundance: -
CDR3nt: TGTGCCAGTAGTCCAAACCCCGGGACTAGTGGCTGGAATGAGCAGTTCTTC
CDR3aa: CASSPNPGTSGWNEQFF

j_gene: TRBJ2-1
len: 15
d_gene: TRBD1
v_gene: TRBV5-4
abundance: -
CDR3nt: TGTGCCAGCAGCCAGACAGGGGCGGGCTACAATGAGCAGTTCTTC
CDR3aa: CASSQTGAGYNEQFF

j_gene: TRBJ1-1
len: 19
d_gene: TRBD1
v_gene: TRBV5-1
abundance: -
CDR3nt: TGCGCCAGCAGCTTGGGCCCCTTCCGACAGGGGAATGGAAACACTGAAGCTTTCTTT
CDR3aa: CASSLGPFRQGNGNTEAFF

j_gene: TRBJ1-1
len: 15
d_gene: -
v_gene: TRBV19
abundance: -
CDR3nt: TGTGCCAGTAGTATAGATCCAGAGGGTCGCGGTGAAGCTTTCTTT
CDR3aa: CASSIDPEGRGEAFF

j_gene: TRBJ2-1
len: 17
d_gene: TRBD2
v_gene: TRBV7-6
abundance: -
CDR3nt: TGTGCCAGCAGCCCTCGGACTAGCGGGAAAGCCTACAATGAGCAGTTCTTC
CDR3aa: CASSPRTSGKAYNEQFF

j_gene: TRBJ2-7
len: 14
d_gene: TRBD1
v_gene: TRBV10-2
abundance: -
CDR3nt: TGCGCCAGCCATAATGGGGGACAGAGCTACGAGCAGTACTTC
CDR3aa: CASHNGGQSYEQYF

j_gene: TRBJ1-5
len: 19
d_gene: -
v_gene: TRBV7-8
abundance: -
CDR3nt: TGTGCCAGCAGCGGCGGGACGGCATACAGAAATCCTAGCAATCAGCCCCAGCATTTT
CDR3aa: CASSGGTAYRNPSNQPQHF

j_gene: TRBJ2-3
len: 14
d_gene: -
v_gene: TRBV11-2
abundance: -
CDR3nt: TGTGCCAGCAGCCCCGCAGGTAGCACAGATACGCAGTATTTT
CDR3aa: CASSPAGSTDTQYF

j_gene: TRBJ2-3
len: 15
d_gene: -
v_gene: TRBV10-2
abundance: -
CDR3nt: TGCGCCAGCAGTGAGGGGGCAGGCCGCACAGATACGCAGTATTTT
CDR3aa: CASSEGAGRTDTQYF